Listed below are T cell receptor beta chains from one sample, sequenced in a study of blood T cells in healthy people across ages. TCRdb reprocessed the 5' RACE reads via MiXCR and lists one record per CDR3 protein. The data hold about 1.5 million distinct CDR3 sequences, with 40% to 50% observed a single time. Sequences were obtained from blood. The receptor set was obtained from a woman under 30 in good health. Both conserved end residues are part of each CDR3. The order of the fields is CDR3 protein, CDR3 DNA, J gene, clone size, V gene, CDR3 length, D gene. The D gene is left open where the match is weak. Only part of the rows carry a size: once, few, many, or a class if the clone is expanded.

CDR3 protein: CASRPKAGGGDTQYF
CDR3 DNA: TGCGCCAGCAGACCCAAAGCGGGAGGAGGCGATACGCAGTATTTT
J gene: TRBJ2-3
clone size: -
V gene: TRBV4-1
CDR3 length: 15
D gene: TRBD2

CDR3 protein: CSATSGTGIHEQYF
CDR3 DNA: TGCAGTGCTACTAGCGGGACAGGGATACACGAGCAGTACTTC
J gene: TRBJ2-7
clone size: -
V gene: TRBV20-1
CDR3 length: 14
D gene: -

CDR3 protein: CASSYSTAYNEQFF
CDR3 DNA: TGTGCCAGCAGTTACTCGACAGCTTACAATGAGCAGTTCTTC
J gene: TRBJ2-1
clone size: -
V gene: TRBV6-5
CDR3 length: 14
D gene: -

CDR3 protein: CASSWGTGTSREQYF
CDR3 DNA: TGCGCCAGCAGCTGGGGCACCGGGACATCTCGGGAGCAGTACTTC
J gene: TRBJ2-5
clone size: few
V gene: TRBV5-1
CDR3 length: 15
D gene: -

CDR3 protein: CASTPGSLYLTEQFF
CDR3 DNA: TGTGCCAGCACCCCAGGGAGTCTATATCTCACTGAGCAGTTCTTT
J gene: TRBJ2-1
clone size: -
V gene: TRBV7-2
CDR3 length: 15
D gene: -

CDR3 protein: CATTQGGEDTEAFF
CDR3 DNA: TGTGCCACCACACAGGGTGGAGAGGACACTGAAGCTTTCTTT
J gene: TRBJ1-1
clone size: -
V gene: TRBV10-3
CDR3 length: 14
D gene: -

CDR3 protein: CSARAGGTGHPNEKLFF
CDR3 DNA: TGCAGTGCTAGAGCGGGCGGGACAGGGCATCCTAATGAAAAACTGTTTTTT
J gene: TRBJ1-4
clone size: -
V gene: TRBV20-1
CDR3 length: 17
D gene: TRBD1

CDR3 protein: CASSPPGLNEYNEQFF
CDR3 DNA: TGTGCCAGCAGCCCGCCGGGACTTAATGAGTACAATGAGCAGTTCTTC
J gene: TRBJ2-1
clone size: -
V gene: TRBV5-6
CDR3 length: 16
D gene: -

CDR3 protein: CASSRLAGISDTQYF
CDR3 DNA: TGCGCCAGCAGCCGGCTAGCGGGAATTTCAGATACGCAGTATTTT
J gene: TRBJ2-3
clone size: -
V gene: TRBV4-1
CDR3 length: 15
D gene: TRBD2

CDR3 protein: CAISDPGQGRESYGYTF
CDR3 DNA: TGTGCCATCAGTGATCCTGGACAGGGCAGGGAGTCGTATGGCTACACCTTC
J gene: TRBJ1-2
clone size: -
V gene: TRBV10-3
CDR3 length: 17
D gene: TRBD1

CDR3 protein: CAISAGSDYGYTF
CDR3 DNA: TGTGCCATCAGTGCGGGTTCCGACTATGGCTACACCTTC
J gene: TRBJ1-2
clone size: -
V gene: TRBV10-3
CDR3 length: 13
D gene: -

CDR3 protein: CASSRDLLHYGYTF
CDR3 DNA: TGTGCCAGCAGTCGGGACCTTCTACACTATGGCTACACCTTC
J gene: TRBJ1-2
clone size: -
V gene: TRBV7-9
CDR3 length: 14
D gene: -

CDR3 protein: CASSLSGRGVYGYTF
CDR3 DNA: TGTGCCAGCAGTTTATCAGGCAGGGGGGTCTATGGCTACACCTTC
J gene: TRBJ1-2
clone size: -
V gene: TRBV28
CDR3 length: 15
D gene: TRBD1

CDR3 protein: CASSQLAGGTSTDTQYF
CDR3 DNA: TGCGCCAGCAGCCAGCTAGCGGGGGGTACTAGCACAGATACGCAGTATTTT
J gene: TRBJ2-3
clone size: -
V gene: TRBV4-3
CDR3 length: 17
D gene: TRBD2

CDR3 protein: CASSGDRWNTEAFF
CDR3 DNA: TGTGCCAGCAGCGGGGACCGGTGGAACACTGAAGCTTTCTTT
J gene: TRBJ1-1
clone size: few
V gene: TRBV5-6
CDR3 length: 14
D gene: -

CDR3 protein: CASSPTTEKLFF
CDR3 DNA: TGTGCCAGCAGCCCCACCACGGAAAAACTGTTTTTT
J gene: TRBJ1-4
clone size: -
V gene: TRBV28
CDR3 length: 12
D gene: -

CDR3 protein: CASIPRGPNTEAFF
CDR3 DNA: TGTGCCAGCATCCCCAGGGGGCCGAACACTGAAGCTTTCTTT
J gene: TRBJ1-1
clone size: -
V gene: TRBV6-5
CDR3 length: 14
D gene: TRBD1

CDR3 protein: CAISVADEQFF
CDR3 DNA: TGTGCCATCAGTGTTGCGGATGAGCAGTTCTTC
J gene: TRBJ2-1
clone size: -
V gene: TRBV10-3
CDR3 length: 11
D gene: -

CDR3 protein: CASSYSGVPSSYEQYF
CDR3 DNA: TGTGCCAGCAGTTACTCAGGGGTCCCGAGCTCCTACGAGCAGTACTTC
J gene: TRBJ2-7
clone size: -
V gene: TRBV6-5
CDR3 length: 16
D gene: -

CDR3 protein: CATSSPMSGSGANVLTF
CDR3 DNA: TGTGCCACCAGCAGCCCAATGAGCGGTTCTGGGGCCAACGTCCTGACTTTC
J gene: TRBJ2-6
clone size: few
V gene: TRBV15
CDR3 length: 17
D gene: -

CDR3 protein: CASSGDRASYNEQFF
CDR3 DNA: TGTGCCAGCAGTGGGGACAGGGCATCCTACAATGAGCAGTTCTTC
J gene: TRBJ2-1
clone size: few
V gene: TRBV6-5
CDR3 length: 15
D gene: TRBD1

CDR3 protein: CASSLREGTYNEQFF
CDR3 DNA: TGTGCCAGCAGCCTGCGTGAGGGGACGTACAATGAGCAGTTCTTC
J gene: TRBJ2-1
clone size: -
V gene: TRBV14
CDR3 length: 15
D gene: -

CDR3 protein: CASSLGRTGGREQYF
CDR3 DNA: TGTGCCAGCAGCTTAGGTCGGACAGGGGGCCGTGAGCAGTACTTC
J gene: TRBJ2-5
clone size: few
V gene: TRBV7-9
CDR3 length: 15
D gene: TRBD1

CDR3 protein: CAWNAGGPGNEQFF
CDR3 DNA: TGTGCCTGGAACGCGGGGGGGCCAGGAAATGAGCAGTTCTTC
J gene: TRBJ2-1
clone size: -
V gene: TRBV30
CDR3 length: 14
D gene: TRBD2

CDR3 protein: CAWGIDTQYF
CDR3 DNA: TGTGCCTGGGGAATAGATACGCAGTATTTT
J gene: TRBJ2-3
clone size: few
V gene: TRBV30
CDR3 length: 10
D gene: -

CDR3 protein: CASSLGGAGQNTEAFF
CDR3 DNA: TGTGCCAGCAGTTTAGGAGGAGCGGGACAGAACACTGAAGCTTTCTTT
J gene: TRBJ1-1
clone size: few
V gene: TRBV28
CDR3 length: 16
D gene: -

CDR3 protein: CSARQGGTNEQFF
CDR3 DNA: TGCAGTGCTAGACAGGGGGGAACTAATGAGCAGTTCTTC
J gene: TRBJ2-1
clone size: few
V gene: TRBV20-1
CDR3 length: 13
D gene: -

CDR3 protein: CASSLNPTGELFF
CDR3 DNA: TGTGCCAGTAGCTTAAATCCCACCGGGGAGCTGTTTTTT
J gene: TRBJ2-2
clone size: few
V gene: TRBV7-8
CDR3 length: 13
D gene: -

CDR3 protein: CSARSRETNYGYTF
CDR3 DNA: TGCAGTGCTAGAAGCAGGGAGACTAACTATGGCTACACCTTC
J gene: TRBJ1-2
clone size: few
V gene: TRBV20-1
CDR3 length: 14
D gene: -

CDR3 protein: CASSLAGVYETQYF
CDR3 DNA: TGTGCCAGCAGCTTAGCAGGGGTTTACGAGACCCAGTACTTC
J gene: TRBJ2-5
clone size: few
V gene: TRBV7-2
CDR3 length: 14
D gene: -

CDR3 protein: CAISPGQRPNYGYTF
CDR3 DNA: TGTGCCATCAGCCCGGGACAGCGACCTAACTATGGCTACACCTTC
J gene: TRBJ1-2
clone size: -
V gene: TRBV10-3
CDR3 length: 15
D gene: TRBD1

CDR3 protein: CASSLGAGDEQYF
CDR3 DNA: TGTGCCAGCAGTTTAGGGGCCGGGGACGAGCAGTACTTC
J gene: TRBJ2-7
clone size: few
V gene: TRBV12-3/TRBV12-4
CDR3 length: 13
D gene: -

CDR3 protein: CASSWGTGEDEQYF
CDR3 DNA: TGCGCCAGCAGCTGGGGGACAGGGGAGGATGAGCAGTACTTC
J gene: TRBJ2-7
clone size: once
V gene: TRBV5-1
CDR3 length: 14
D gene: TRBD1

CDR3 protein: CASSLRSYGYTF
CDR3 DNA: TGTGCCAGCAGCTTGAGGTCCTATGGCTACACCTTC
J gene: TRBJ1-2
clone size: many
V gene: TRBV7-2
CDR3 length: 12
D gene: -

CDR3 protein: CASSLSGIRNTEVFF
CDR3 DNA: TGTGCCAGCAGCTTAAGCGGAATTCGGAACACTGAAGTTTTCTTT
J gene: TRBJ1-1
clone size: -
V gene: TRBV7-9
CDR3 length: 15
D gene: -

CDR3 protein: CASSAGTESDYEQYF
CDR3 DNA: TGTGCCAGCAGCGCTGGGACTGAGTCCGACTACGAGCAGTACTTC
J gene: TRBJ2-7
clone size: many
V gene: TRBV7-6
CDR3 length: 15
D gene: -

CDR3 protein: CASSQWASGAYNEQFF
CDR3 DNA: TGCGCCAGCAGCCAATGGGCTAGCGGGGCCTACAATGAGCAGTTCTTC
J gene: TRBJ2-1
clone size: -
V gene: TRBV4-1
CDR3 length: 16
D gene: TRBD2

CDR3 protein: CASSQGWDNEKLFF
CDR3 DNA: TGTGCCAGCAGCCAAGGCTGGGACAATGAAAAACTGTTTTTT
J gene: TRBJ1-4
clone size: -
V gene: TRBV3-1
CDR3 length: 14
D gene: -

CDR3 protein: CSVVGDRDEQYF
CDR3 DNA: TGCAGCGTTGTTGGGGACAGGGACGAGCAGTACTTC
J gene: TRBJ2-7
clone size: -
V gene: TRBV29-1
CDR3 length: 12
D gene: TRBD1

CDR3 protein: CASRRDRGLQPQHF
CDR3 DNA: TGTGCCAGCAGGCGCGACAGGGGGCTTCAGCCCCAGCATTTT
J gene: TRBJ1-5
clone size: -
V gene: TRBV6-2/TRBV6-3
CDR3 length: 14
D gene: TRBD1

CDR3 protein: CASSFADAQYF
CDR3 DNA: TGTGCCAGCAGTTTCGCAGATGCGCAGTATTTT
J gene: TRBJ2-3
clone size: -
V gene: TRBV12-3/TRBV12-4
CDR3 length: 11
D gene: -

CDR3 protein: CASSEDPGTANYGYTF
CDR3 DNA: TGTGCCAGCAGTGAAGATCCCGGGACAGCTAACTATGGCTACACCTTC
J gene: TRBJ1-2
clone size: few
V gene: TRBV6-1
CDR3 length: 16
D gene: TRBD1

CDR3 protein: CGANRGGLYNEQFF
CDR3 DNA: TGCGGTGCAAATAGAGGGGGACTCTACAATGAGCAGTTCTTC
J gene: TRBJ2-1
clone size: -
V gene: TRBV20-1
CDR3 length: 14
D gene: -

CDR3 protein: CASGPRDSGYTF
CDR3 DNA: TGTGCCAGCGGGCCTCGGGATAGCGGCTACACCTTC
J gene: TRBJ1-2
clone size: -
V gene: TRBV4-2
CDR3 length: 12
D gene: -

CDR3 protein: CASADRQGYEQYF
CDR3 DNA: TGTGCCAGTGCAGACAGACAGGGCTACGAGCAGTACTTC
J gene: TRBJ2-7
clone size: few
V gene: TRBV6-5
CDR3 length: 13
D gene: TRBD1

CDR3 protein: CSARRGQESTDTQYF
CDR3 DNA: TGCAGTGCTAGAAGGGGACAGGAGAGCACAGATACGCAGTATTTT
J gene: TRBJ2-3
clone size: few
V gene: TRBV20-1
CDR3 length: 15
D gene: TRBD1

CDR3 protein: CVSTRGLSSYEQYF
CDR3 DNA: TGTGTCAGCACTAGGGGGCTTAGCTCCTACGAGCAGTACTTC
J gene: TRBJ2-7
clone size: -
V gene: TRBV21-1
CDR3 length: 14
D gene: -

CDR3 protein: CASSSTGTIGTQYF
CDR3 DNA: TGTGCCAGCAGTTCGACAGGGACTATCGGGACCCAGTACTTC
J gene: TRBJ2-5
clone size: -
V gene: TRBV6-1
CDR3 length: 14
D gene: -

CDR3 protein: CAGRTGRHTEAFF
CDR3 DNA: TGTGCCGGGCGGACAGGGAGGCACACTGAAGCTTTCTTT
J gene: TRBJ1-1
clone size: few
V gene: TRBV12-3/TRBV12-4
CDR3 length: 13
D gene: TRBD1

CDR3 protein: CASSEGPLGEQYF
CDR3 DNA: TGCGCCAGCAGTGAGGGACCCTTGGGTGAGCAGTACTTC
J gene: TRBJ2-7
clone size: few
V gene: TRBV10-1
CDR3 length: 13
D gene: -

CDR3 protein: CATASGWAGDNEQYF
CDR3 DNA: TGTGCCACGGCTTCGGGGTGGGCCGGGGATAATGAGCAGTACTTC
J gene: TRBJ2-7
clone size: -
V gene: TRBV10-3
CDR3 length: 15
D gene: -

CDR3 protein: CASSQRTLDRDGYTF
CDR3 DNA: TGTGCCAGCAGCCAACGGACGCTCGACAGGGACGGCTACACCTTC
J gene: TRBJ1-2
clone size: -
V gene: TRBV3-1
CDR3 length: 15
D gene: TRBD1

CDR3 protein: CSARGDRVWLRSPLHF
CDR3 DNA: TGCAGTGCTAGAGGCGACAGGGTATGGCTGCGATCACCCCTCCACTTT
J gene: TRBJ1-6
clone size: -
V gene: TRBV20-1
CDR3 length: 16
D gene: TRBD1

CDR3 protein: CASSLLQSSGYTF
CDR3 DNA: TGTGCCAGCAGTTTACTACAGAGTAGTGGCTACACCTTC
J gene: TRBJ1-2
clone size: few
V gene: TRBV27
CDR3 length: 13
D gene: -

CDR3 protein: CASSLSGGADNQPQHF
CDR3 DNA: TGTGCCAGCAGTTTATCGGGGGGGGCCGACAATCAGCCCCAGCATTTT
J gene: TRBJ1-5
clone size: few
V gene: TRBV27
CDR3 length: 16
D gene: -

CDR3 protein: CASSLVAFNTGELFF
CDR3 DNA: TGTGCCAGCAGCCTGGTGGCTTTTAACACCGGGGAGCTGTTTTTT
J gene: TRBJ2-2
clone size: -
V gene: TRBV13
CDR3 length: 15
D gene: -

CDR3 protein: CSARLVYTEQFF
CDR3 DNA: TGCAGTGCTAGATTAGTTTACACTGAGCAGTTCTTC
J gene: TRBJ2-1
clone size: few
V gene: TRBV20-1
CDR3 length: 12
D gene: -

CDR3 protein: CASSYSRLLAKNIQYF
CDR3 DNA: TGTGCCAGCAGTTACTCACGGTTACTAGCCAAAAACATTCAGTACTTC
J gene: TRBJ2-4
clone size: -
V gene: TRBV6-5
CDR3 length: 16
D gene: -

CDR3 protein: CASSVVSGAAEAFF
CDR3 DNA: TGTGCCAGCAGCGTAGTTTCAGGGGCTGCTGAAGCTTTCTTT
J gene: TRBJ1-1
clone size: few
V gene: TRBV9
CDR3 length: 14
D gene: -